The source of this T cell receptor beta chain is a study of CD8+ T cells in alopecia areata. Turning to the study itself: Using the percentage of affected scalp area, treated patients' severity was scored. Study findings and constraints: Sequenced scalp T cells also include alphabeta T cells resident in normal skin. In scalp, tofacitinib significantly decreased clonality and expanded CD8+ clones among the top 100.

Germline values: CDR1 SGDLS, CDR2 YYNGEE. This CDR3 has 16 residues. The V and J ends lost 4 bases and 0 bases, in that order; junction bases with no gene match: 9. Regarding treatment: oral pan-JAK inhibitor, 5-10 mg twice daily. Concerning this clone: Its specificity is unknown.

Reverse transcription of extracted RNA yielded cDNA, which provided the sequencing template. Sequencing was performed with immunoSEQ multiplex PCR; in TCRdb, only in-frame clones are kept and a portion is missing. The sample has roughly 120,000 clones, 58% seen once. This chain uses TRBV9 with TRBJ1-1; TRBD1 agrees at 7 bases. The input for sequencing was CD8+ T cells sorted from blood, taken at week 4, from a patient treated with tofacitinib. This receptor was obtained from a human donor with alopecia areata. This CDR3 reads CASSMNPGQLNTEAFF. The DNA for the CDR3 is TGTGCCAGCAGCATGAATCCGGGACAGTTGAACACTGAAGCTTTCTTT.